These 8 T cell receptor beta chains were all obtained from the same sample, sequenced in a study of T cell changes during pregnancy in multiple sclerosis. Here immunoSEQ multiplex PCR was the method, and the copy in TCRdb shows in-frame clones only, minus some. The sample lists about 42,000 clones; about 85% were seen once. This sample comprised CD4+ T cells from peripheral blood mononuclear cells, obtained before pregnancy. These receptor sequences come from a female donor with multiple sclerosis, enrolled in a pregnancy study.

The CDR3 DNA is TGTGCCTGGAGTCCTAGTCGGACTAGCTCCTACAATGAGCAGTTCTTC. Translation: CAWSPSRTSSYNEQFF. The chain links TRBV30 to TRBJ2-1; 7 nucleotides match TRBD2. CDR1 is GTSNPN, CDR2 SVGIG, per germline (reference sequence). The V segment lost 2 bases and the J segment 0 bases; nucleotides outside the gene matches: 7. CDR3 length equals 16 residues.

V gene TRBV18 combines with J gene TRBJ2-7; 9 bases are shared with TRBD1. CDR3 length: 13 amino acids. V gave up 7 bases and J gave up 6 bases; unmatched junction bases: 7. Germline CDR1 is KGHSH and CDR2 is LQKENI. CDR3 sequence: CASFGQGRSEQYF. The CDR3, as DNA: TGTGCCAGCTTCGGACAGGGGCGAAGCGAGCAGTACTTC.

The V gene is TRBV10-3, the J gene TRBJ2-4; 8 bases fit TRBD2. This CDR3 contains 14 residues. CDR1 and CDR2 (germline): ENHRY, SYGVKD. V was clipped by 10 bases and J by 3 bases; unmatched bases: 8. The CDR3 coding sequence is TGTGCCAGCCGGGGGGGGGAGGACAAAAACATTCAGTACTTC. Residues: CASRGGEDKNIQYF.

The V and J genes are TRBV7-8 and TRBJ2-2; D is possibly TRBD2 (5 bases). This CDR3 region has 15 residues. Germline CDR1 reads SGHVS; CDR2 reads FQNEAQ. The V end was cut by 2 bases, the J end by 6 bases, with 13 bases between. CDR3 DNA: TGTGCCAGCAGCTTACCCGGGAAGAGGGCCGGGGAGCTGTTTTTT. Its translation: CASSLPGKRAGELFF. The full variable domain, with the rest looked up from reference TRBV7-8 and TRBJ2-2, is GAGVSQSPRYKVAKRGQDVALRCDPISGHVSLFWYQQALGQGPEFLTYFQNEAQLDKSGLPSDRFFAERPEGSVSTLKIQRTQQEDSAVYLCASSLPGKRAGELFFGEGSRLTVL.

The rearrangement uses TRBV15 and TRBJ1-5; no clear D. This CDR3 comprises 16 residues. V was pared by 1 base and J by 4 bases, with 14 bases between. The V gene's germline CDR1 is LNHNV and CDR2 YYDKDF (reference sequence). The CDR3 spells CATSRGRLLVNQPQHF. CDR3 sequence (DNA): TGTGCCACCAGCAGAGGGCGACTACTTGTAAATCAGCCCCAGCATTTT.

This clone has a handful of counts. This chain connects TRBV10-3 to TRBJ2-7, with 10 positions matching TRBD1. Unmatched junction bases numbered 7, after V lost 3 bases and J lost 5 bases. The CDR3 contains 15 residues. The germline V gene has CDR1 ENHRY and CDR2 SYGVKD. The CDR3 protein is CAISDPTGGVDEQYF. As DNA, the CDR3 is TGTGCCATCAGTGACCCGACAGGGGGCGTCGACGAGCAGTACTTC.

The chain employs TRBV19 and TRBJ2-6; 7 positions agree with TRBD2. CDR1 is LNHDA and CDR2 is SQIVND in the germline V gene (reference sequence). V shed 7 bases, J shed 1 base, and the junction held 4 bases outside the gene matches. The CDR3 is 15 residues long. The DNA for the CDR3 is TGTGCCAGTATCGACGGGGGGTCTGGGGCCAACGTCCTGACTTTC. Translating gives CASIDGGSGANVLTF.

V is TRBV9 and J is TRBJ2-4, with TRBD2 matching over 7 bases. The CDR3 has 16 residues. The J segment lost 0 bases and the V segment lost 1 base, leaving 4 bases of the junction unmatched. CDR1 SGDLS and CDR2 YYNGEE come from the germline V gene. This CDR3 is CASSVTGGIAKNIQYF. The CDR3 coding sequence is TGTGCCAGCAGCGTAACGGGGGGAATAGCCAAAAACATTCAGTACTTC.